This T cell receptor (beta chain) was identified during a study of T cells in tuberculosis. Whole-study context: In South Africa, adults with active tuberculosis were compared with IGRA-negative and latently infected IGRA-positive adolescents. General study findings and limits: Smaller distances to GMM-specific TCRs suggested their expansion in active tuberculosis.

Generated by immunoSEQ multiplex PCR, the TCRdb table keeps only in-frame clones and is missing some. This table has about 10,000 clones, 94% appearing once. Turning to this clone: Antigen unknown.

Confirmation came from sputum smear and/or culture positivity for M. tuberculosis. The CDR3 runs to 12 residues. The junction had 2 bases not matched to a gene; V was cut back by 10 bases and J by 2 bases. The V gene's germline CDR1 is MNHNS and CDR2 SASEGT. The TCR comes from an adult with tuberculosis. The chain joins TRBV6-1 to TRBJ1-5, with 7 nucleotides matching TRBD1. Material: PBMCs. The CDR3 loop reads CANGQGNQPQHF. CDR3 sequence (DNA): TGTGCCAACGGACAGGGCAATCAGCCCCAGCATTTT.